The 20 T cell receptor beta chains presented below share a single source sample, sequenced in a study of control samples from healthy donors and cancer patients. Repertoires were generated with immunoSEQ multiplex PCR, while TCRdb's copy carries only in-frame clones and drops some. The sample has roughly 450,000 clones; around 90% are singletons. Material: PBMCs. These receptors came from a man aged 40-49 years with head and neck cancer.

This clone has a single count. V gene TRBV5-4 combines with J gene TRBJ1-2; the D is unclear. Trimming cost V 4 bases and J 8 bases, with 15 bases left between them. The CDR3 length is 13 residues. Germline assignment: CDR1 SGHNT and CDR2 YYREEE (reference sequence). In nucleotides, the CDR3 is TGTGCCAGCAGCCCGCTGGTGGCGCGAGGCTACACCTTC. It encodes CASSPLVARGYTF.

This clone was observed a handful of times. The gene calls are TRBV27 and TRBJ1-2; D not certain. The CDR3 extends over 13 amino acids. With 6 bases removed from V and 7 bases from J, the gap between germline ends came to 15 bases. Germline loops: CDR1 MNHEY, CDR2 SMNVEV (reference sequence). Here the CDR3 reads CASRDMGKGGYTF. The DNA for the CDR3 is TGTGCCAGCAGAGACATGGGGAAAGGTGGCTACACCTTC.

A word on this clone: This sample includes further DNA sequences coding for the same CDR3. The chain joins TRBV7-3 to TRBJ2-2; 11 bases are shared with TRBD2. Per the germline V gene, CDR1 is SGHTA and CDR2 is FQGTGA. The length of the CDR3 is 15 residues. V was pared by 3 bases and J by 4 bases, with 1 base of the junction left unmatched. CDR3 sequence: CASSLGTSGTGELFF. In nucleotides, the CDR3 is TGTGCCAGCAGCTTGGGGACTAGCGGCACCGGGGAGCTGTTTTTT.

This clone was counted only a few times. V is TRBV6-6 and J is TRBJ2-1, with D hard to call. The V gene's germline CDR1 is MNHNY and CDR2 SVGAGI (reference sequence). Trimming stripped 7 bases from V and 0 bases from J, with 10 bases between. This CDR3 region has 14 residues. CDR3 region: CASNLESSYNEQFF. As DNA, the CDR3 is TGTGCCAGCAACCTAGAGAGCTCCTACAATGAGCAGTTCTTC.

This clone was seen once. This sequence joins TRBV4-2 and TRBJ2-5; D is possibly TRBD1 or TRBD2 (6 bases each). The V end lost 0 bases, the J end lost 4 bases, and 15 bases lay between the germline ends. The CDR3 is 16 residues long. Per germline, CDR1 LGHNA and CDR2 YNFKEQ. The CDR3 coding sequence is TGTGCCAGCAGCCAAGAATCCTTGGGGGGCCGAGAGACCCAGTACTTC. Translating it yields CASSQESLGGRETQYF.

The chain has TRBV27 and TRBJ2-1; D ambiguous. This CDR3 contains 16 residues. The V gene's germline CDR1 is MNHEY and CDR2 SMNVEV (reference sequence). The germline V and J ends were trimmed by 5 bases and 5 bases, with 19 bases remaining between them. The CDR3 here is CASSLGRRQAHNEQFF. The CDR3 DNA reads TGTGCCAGCAGTCTGGGTAGGCGGCAGGCCCACAATGAGCAGTTCTTC.

V usage is TRBV6-5 and J usage is TRBJ1-1; D perhaps matches TRBD1 (5 bases). The CDR3 is made up of 16 amino acids. The germline V gene encodes CDR1 MNHEY and CDR2 SVGAGI. Deletions cut 4 bases from V and 1 base from J, with 16 bases between. The CDR3 sequence: CASSSWGNRGNTEAFF. The CDR3 bases are TGTGCCAGCAGTTCCTGGGGCAATCGAGGGAACACTGAAGCTTTCTTT.

This clone was detected once. The chain couples TRBV19 to TRBJ2-2; the D is unclear. V was shortened by 9 bases and J by 8 bases, with 19 bases between the two germline ends. Per germline, CDR1 LNHDA and CDR2 SQIVND (reference sequence). This CDR3 region has 14 residues. CDR3 in amino acids: CASSSNYNGGELFF. The CDR3 nucleotides are TGTGCCAGCTCTTCGAACTACAATGGAGGGGAGCTGTTTTTT.

V and J are TRBV3-1 (or the pseudogene TRBV3-2) and TRBJ2-1, with D unresolved. Trimming removed 0 bases from V and 7 bases from J, with 7 bases in between. Germline V gene lookup returns CDR1 LGHDT and CDR2 YNNKEL (reference sequence). The CDR3 contains 13 residues. The CDR3 coding sequence is TGTGCCAGCAGCCAAGATATCACTAATGAGCAGTTCTTC. Amino acid sequence: CASSQDITNEQFF.

The V gene is TRBV2, the J gene TRBJ2-4, with D uncertain. The CDR3 is 10 residues long. The V end lost 6 bases, the J end lost 7 bases, and 4 bases lay between the germline ends. The germline CDR1 and CDR2 sequences are SNHLY and FYNNEI. The CDR3: CASRGNIQYF. In nucleotides, the CDR3 is TGTGCCAGCAGGGGTAACATTCAGTACTTC.

The chain combines TRBV3-1 (or the pseudogene TRBV3-2) with TRBJ2-5, with 15 bases matching TRBD2. Trimming removed 1 base from V and 5 bases from J; junction bases left unmatched: 17. The CDR3 extends over 21 amino acids. Germline V lookup: CDR1 LGHDT, CDR2 YNNKEL (reference sequence). In DNA, the CDR3 is TGTGCCAGCAGCCAAGGGGATGGAAAGGGGACTAGCGGGAGGTTCGCGGAGACCCAGTACTTC. Translating it yields CASSQGDGKGTSGRFAETQYF.

The gene calls are TRBV30 and TRBJ2-6; D ambiguous. CDR1 is GTSNPN and CDR2 is SVGIG in the germline V gene (reference sequence). V was shortened by 4 bases and J by 0 bases, with 22 bases between the two germline ends. The CDR3 loop spans 19 amino acids. CDR3 residues: CAWKKGKNRLNSGANVLTF. CDR3 nucleotide sequence: TGTGCCTGGAAGAAGGGAAAAAACAGATTAAACTCTGGGGCCAACGTCCTGACTTTC.

The chain couples TRBV5-1 to TRBJ2-3, with no clear D. Trimming removed 4 bases at V and 4 bases at J, with 13 bases between. Germline-derived CDR1 and CDR2 are SGHRS and YFSETQ. The CDR3 contains 14 residues. CDR3 in amino acids: CASSPHSPPDTQYF. The CDR3 DNA sequence: TGCGCCAGCAGCCCCCACTCGCCCCCAGATACGCAGTATTTT.

The chain carries TRBV3-1 (or the pseudogene TRBV3-2) and TRBJ1-1; D uncertain. Germline assignment: CDR1 LGHDT and CDR2 YNNKEL (reference sequence). With 7 bases removed from V and 5 bases from J, the gap between germline ends came to 20 bases. The CDR3 sequence is 15 residues long. The CDR3 is CASTPSATSGTEAFF. The CDR3, as DNA: TGTGCCAGCACCCCAAGTGCCACATCGGGGACTGAAGCTTTCTTT.

The gene calls are TRBV5-6 and TRBJ1-1, with D possibly TRBD1 on 5 matching bases. CDR1 is SGHDT, CDR2 YYEEEE, per germline. V dropped 4 bases and J dropped 8 bases, with 21 bases sitting between them. The CDR3 sequence is 15 residues long. CDR3 loop: CASSNWGSGPREAFF. CDR3 bases: TGTGCCAGCAGCAATTGGGGCAGCGGCCCGAGGGAAGCTTTCTTT.

This chain connects TRBV29-1 to TRBJ2-5; possible D gene TRBD2, 5 bases. CDR1 is SQVTM, CDR2 ANQGSEA, per germline. V was trimmed by 4 bases and J by 6 bases, leaving 9 bases between them. The CDR3 extends over 11 amino acids. This CDR3 reads CSVVTGKTQYF. DNA of the CDR3: TGCAGCGTTGTAACGGGAAAGACCCAGTACTTC.

The V and J genes are TRBV15 and TRBJ2-7; 7 bases map to TRBD2. The V gene's germline CDR1 is LNHNV and CDR2 YYDKDF (reference sequence). This CDR3 has 17 amino acids. J lost 3 bases, V lost 2 bases, and 13 bases had no gene match. The CDR3, as DNA: TGTGCCACCAGCAGAAGTTTTGGAGGCGGGGGATTCTACGAGCAGTACTTC. It translates to CATSRSFGGGGFYEQYF.

V gene TRBV7-2 combines with J gene TRBJ2-5, with 7 bases fitting TRBD2. The CDR3 consists of 14 residues. The trim removed 5 bases at V and 5 bases at J, leaving 8 bases unmatched. CDR1 and CDR2 from the germline V gene are SGHTA and FQGNSA. CDR3 amino acids: CASSPRTRMETQYF. CDR3 in DNA: TGTGCCAGCAGCCCCAGGACTAGGATGGAGACCCAGTACTTC.

J is TRBJ2-1 and V is TRBV6-4; 8 bases match TRBD1. Germline CDR1 MRHNA, CDR2 SNTAGT. J gave up 0 bases and V 9 bases, and 10 bases lay outside the gene matches. The CDR3 is 16 amino acids. The CDR3 sequence: CARWGRGPSSYNEQFF. Here the CDR3 DNA reads TGTGCCAGATGGGGCAGGGGGCCGAGCTCCTACAATGAGCAGTTCTTC.

This chain joins TRBV7-9 and TRBJ1-1; D call uncertain. The V end was cut by 4 bases, the J end by 3 bases, with 15 bases between. CDR1 is SEHNR and CDR2 is FQNEAQ in the germline V gene (reference sequence). The CDR3 extends over 15 amino acids. The CDR3 sequence: CASSSQDSKDTEAFF. CDR3 bases: TGTGCCAGCAGCTCGCAGGATAGCAAGGACACTGAAGCTTTCTTT.